This T cell receptor beta chain was sequenced in a study of identical twins. The table lists this clonotype with a few counts. Its target is not known. The cDNA had a unique molecular identifier and a template-switch universal primer site. TCRdb reanalysed the 5' RACE reads using MiXCR and keeps one entry per CDR3 protein. The data hold about 470,000 distinct CDR3 sequences, with 24% observed a single time. Study-level results: Fewer insertions characterized abundant cord blood beta clonotypes, whereas memory repertoires showed none. Beta out-of-frame twin sharing showed a weaker excess.

These data also featured in a second study, about T cells expressing NK-cell markers.

The TCR comes from a woman aged 18-29 years in good health. The source material was CD4+ T cells sorted from blood.

The CDR3 region has the DNA TGCAGTGCTAGACAGGTACTAGCGAACACTGAAGCTTTCTTT. Translating gives CSARQVLANTEAFF. V gene TRBV20-1 combines with J gene TRBJ1-1; no definite D call. This CDR3 is built from 14 residues. The V gene lost 2 bases and the J gene lost 1 base, with 11 bases spanning the gap. Germline CDR1 reads DFQATT; CDR2 reads SNEGSKA (reference sequence).